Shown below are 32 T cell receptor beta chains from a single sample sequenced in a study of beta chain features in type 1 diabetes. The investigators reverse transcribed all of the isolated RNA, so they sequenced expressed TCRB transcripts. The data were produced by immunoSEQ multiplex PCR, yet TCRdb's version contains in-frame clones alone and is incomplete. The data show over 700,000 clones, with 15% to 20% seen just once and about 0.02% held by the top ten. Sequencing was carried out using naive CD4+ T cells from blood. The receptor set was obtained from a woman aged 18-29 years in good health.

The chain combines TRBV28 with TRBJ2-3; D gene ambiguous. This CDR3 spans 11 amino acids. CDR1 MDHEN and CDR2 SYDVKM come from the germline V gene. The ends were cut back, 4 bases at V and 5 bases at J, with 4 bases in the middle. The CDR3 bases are TGTGCCAGCAGTTCCCTAGATACGCAGTATTTT. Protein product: CASSSLDTQYF.

The CDR3 here is CASSRDRANEQYF. In nucleotides, the CDR3 is TGTGCCAGTAGCCGGGACAGAGCCAACGAGCAGTACTTC. The genes are TRBV19 and TRBJ2-7, with TRBD1 matching 7 bases. This CDR3 region has 13 residues. V trimming: 6 bases; J trimming: 5 bases; junction bases outside the gene matches: 7. The germline gives CDR1 LNHDA, CDR2 SQIVND (reference sequence).

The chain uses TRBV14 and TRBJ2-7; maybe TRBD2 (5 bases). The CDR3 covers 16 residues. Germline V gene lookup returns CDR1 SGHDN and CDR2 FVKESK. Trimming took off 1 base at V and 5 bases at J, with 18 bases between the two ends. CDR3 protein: CASSQGIRGRKNEQYF. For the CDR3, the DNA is TGTGCCAGCAGCCAAGGGATTCGGGGTAGAAAAAACGAGCAGTACTTC.

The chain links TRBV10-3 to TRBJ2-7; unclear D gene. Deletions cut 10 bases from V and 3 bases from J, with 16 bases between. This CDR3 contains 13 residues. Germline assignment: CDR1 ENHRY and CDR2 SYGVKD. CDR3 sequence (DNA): TGTGCCACCAATCTCGGAGCCGACTACGAGCAGTACTTC. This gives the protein CATNLGADYEQYF.

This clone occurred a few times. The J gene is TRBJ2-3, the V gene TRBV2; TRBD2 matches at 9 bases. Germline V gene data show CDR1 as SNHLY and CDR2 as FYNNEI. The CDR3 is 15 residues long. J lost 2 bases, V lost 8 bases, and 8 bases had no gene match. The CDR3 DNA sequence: TGTGCCAGCTGTCTCAGCGGGAGGATCACAGATACGCAGTATTTT. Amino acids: CASCLSGRITDTQYF.

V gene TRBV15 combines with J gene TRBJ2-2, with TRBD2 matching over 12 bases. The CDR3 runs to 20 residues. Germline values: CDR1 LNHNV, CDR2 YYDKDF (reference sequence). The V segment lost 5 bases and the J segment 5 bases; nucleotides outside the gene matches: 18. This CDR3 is CATSRPWSLAGGAHTGELFF. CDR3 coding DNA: TGTGCCACCAGCCGCCCCTGGAGTCTAGCGGGAGGGGCCCATACCGGGGAGCTGTTTTTT.

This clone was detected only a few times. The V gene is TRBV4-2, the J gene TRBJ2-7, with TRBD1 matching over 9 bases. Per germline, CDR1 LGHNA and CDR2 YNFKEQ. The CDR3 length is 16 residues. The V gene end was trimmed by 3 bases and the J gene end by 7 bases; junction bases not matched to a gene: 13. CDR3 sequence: CASSQIWDRADREQYF. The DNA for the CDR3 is TGTGCCAGCAGCCAGATCTGGGACAGGGCCGATCGGGAGCAGTACTTC.

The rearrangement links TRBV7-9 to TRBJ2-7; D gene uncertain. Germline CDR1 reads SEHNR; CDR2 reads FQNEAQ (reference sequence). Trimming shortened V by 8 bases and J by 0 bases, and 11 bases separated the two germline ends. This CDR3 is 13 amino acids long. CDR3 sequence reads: CASRAASSYEQYF. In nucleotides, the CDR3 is TGTGCCAGCCGGGCGGCCAGCTCCTACGAGCAGTACTTC.

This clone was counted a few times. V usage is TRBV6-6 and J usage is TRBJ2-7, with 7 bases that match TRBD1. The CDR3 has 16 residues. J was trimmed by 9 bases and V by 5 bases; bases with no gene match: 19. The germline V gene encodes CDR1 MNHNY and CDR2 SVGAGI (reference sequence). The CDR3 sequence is CASSPRIGDSLKSQYF. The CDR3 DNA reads TGTGCCAGCAGTCCACGTATCGGGGACAGCTTGAAGTCGCAGTACTTC.

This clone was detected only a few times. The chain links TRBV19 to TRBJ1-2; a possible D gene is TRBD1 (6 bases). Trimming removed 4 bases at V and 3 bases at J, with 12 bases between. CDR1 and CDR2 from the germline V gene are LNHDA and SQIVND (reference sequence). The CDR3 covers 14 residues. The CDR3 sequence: CASSNRAEDYGYTF. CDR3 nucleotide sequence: TGTGCCAGTAGTAACAGGGCCGAGGACTATGGCTACACCTTC.

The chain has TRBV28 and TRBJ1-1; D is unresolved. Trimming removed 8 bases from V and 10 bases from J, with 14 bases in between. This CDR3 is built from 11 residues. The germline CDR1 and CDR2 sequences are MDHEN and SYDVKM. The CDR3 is CASLHLGVAFF. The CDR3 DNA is TGTGCCAGCCTACACCTCGGAGTAGCTTTCTTT.

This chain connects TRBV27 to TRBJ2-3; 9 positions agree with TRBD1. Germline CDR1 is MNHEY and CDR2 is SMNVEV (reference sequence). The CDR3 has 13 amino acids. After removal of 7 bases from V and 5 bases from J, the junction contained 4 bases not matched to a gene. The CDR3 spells CASKRTGEDTQYF. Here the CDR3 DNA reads TGTGCCAGCAAGCGGACAGGGGAAGATACGCAGTATTTT.

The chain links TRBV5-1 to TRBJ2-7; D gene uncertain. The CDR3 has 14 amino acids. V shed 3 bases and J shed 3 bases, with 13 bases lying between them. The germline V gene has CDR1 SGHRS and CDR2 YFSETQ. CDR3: CASSSDGRSYEQYF. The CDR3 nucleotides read TGCGCCAGCAGCTCGGACGGACGAAGCTACGAGCAGTACTTC.

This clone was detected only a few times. The CDR3 loop is CASSPIPLAGGIGYGYTF. The CDR3 DNA reads TGTGCCAGCTCACCGATCCCTTTAGCTGGCGGGATCGGCTATGGCTACACCTTC. The chain is built from TRBV18 and TRBJ1-2; no clear D gene. Trimming stripped 3 bases from V and 4 bases from J, with 24 bases between. In germline, CDR1 is KGHSH, CDR2 LQKENI. This CDR3 contains 18 residues.

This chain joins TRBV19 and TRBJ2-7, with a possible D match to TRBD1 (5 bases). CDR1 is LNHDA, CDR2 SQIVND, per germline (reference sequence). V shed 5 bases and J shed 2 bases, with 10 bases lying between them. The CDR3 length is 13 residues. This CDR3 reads CASSSDRAYEQYF. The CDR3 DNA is TGTGCCAGTAGTTCAGACAGAGCCTACGAGCAGTACTTC.

In nucleotides, the CDR3 is TGTGCCAGCAGCTTATACGGGACAAGCAATCAGCCCCAGCATTTT. The encoded protein is CASSLYGTSNQPQHF. The rearrangement joins TRBV5-8 to TRBJ1-5; D is possibly TRBD1 (6 bases). Per germline, CDR1 SGHTS and CDR2 YDEGEE. This CDR3 is 15 amino acids long. V dropped 2 bases and J dropped 1 base, with 10 bases sitting between them.

The CDR3 reads CASRPYQETQYF. CDR3 nucleotides: TGTGCCAGCCGCCCCTACCAAGAGACCCAGTACTTC. The chain has TRBV11-2 and TRBJ2-5; unclear D gene. This CDR3 is 12 amino acids long. Germline V gene data show CDR1 as SGHAT and CDR2 as FQNNGV. Trimming took off 8 bases at V and 0 bases at J, with 7 bases between the two ends.

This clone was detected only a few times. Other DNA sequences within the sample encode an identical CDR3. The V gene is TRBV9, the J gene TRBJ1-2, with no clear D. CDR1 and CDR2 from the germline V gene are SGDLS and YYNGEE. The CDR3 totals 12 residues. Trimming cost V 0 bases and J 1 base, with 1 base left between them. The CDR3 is CASSVGNYGYTF. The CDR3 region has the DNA TGTGCCAGCAGCGTAGGTAACTATGGCTACACCTTC.

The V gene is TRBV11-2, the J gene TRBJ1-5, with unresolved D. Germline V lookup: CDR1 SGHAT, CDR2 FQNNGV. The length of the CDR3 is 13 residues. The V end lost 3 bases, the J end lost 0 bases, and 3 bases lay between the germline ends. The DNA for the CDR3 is TGTGCCAGCAGCTTCAATAGCAATCAGCCCCAGCATTTT. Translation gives CASSFNSNQPQHF.

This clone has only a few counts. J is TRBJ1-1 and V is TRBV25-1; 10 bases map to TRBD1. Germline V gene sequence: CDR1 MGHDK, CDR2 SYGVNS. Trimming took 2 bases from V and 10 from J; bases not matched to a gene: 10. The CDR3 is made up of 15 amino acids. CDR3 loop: CASSETGTGDRGAFF. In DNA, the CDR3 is TGTGCCAGCAGTGAAACCGGGACAGGGGATCGGGGAGCTTTCTTT.

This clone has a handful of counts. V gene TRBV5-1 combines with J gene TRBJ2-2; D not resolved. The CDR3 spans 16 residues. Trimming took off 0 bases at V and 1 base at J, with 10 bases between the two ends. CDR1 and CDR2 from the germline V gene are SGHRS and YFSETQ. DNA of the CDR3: TGCGCCAGCAGCTTGGAACCAGTACGGAACACCGGGGAGCTGTTTTTT. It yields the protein CASSLEPVRNTGELFF.

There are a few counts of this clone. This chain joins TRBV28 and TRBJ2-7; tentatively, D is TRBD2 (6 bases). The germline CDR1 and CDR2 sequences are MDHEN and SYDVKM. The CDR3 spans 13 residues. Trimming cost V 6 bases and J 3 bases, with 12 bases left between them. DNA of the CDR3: TGTGCCAGCAGGGGGGGACGGCGCTACGAGCAGTACTTC. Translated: CASRGGRRYEQYF.

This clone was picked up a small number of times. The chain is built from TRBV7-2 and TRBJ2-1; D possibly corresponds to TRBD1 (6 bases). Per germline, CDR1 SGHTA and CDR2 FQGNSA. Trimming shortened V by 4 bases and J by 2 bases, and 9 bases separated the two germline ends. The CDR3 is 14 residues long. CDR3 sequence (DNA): TGTGCCAGCAGCTCACAGGGCCCCTACAATGAGCAGTTCTTC. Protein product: CASSSQGPYNEQFF.

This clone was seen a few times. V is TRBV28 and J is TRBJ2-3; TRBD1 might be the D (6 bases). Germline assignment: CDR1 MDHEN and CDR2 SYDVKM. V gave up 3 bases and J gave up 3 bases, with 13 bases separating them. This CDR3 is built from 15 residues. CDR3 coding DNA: TGTGCCAGCAGTTTTGAGGGGGTGAGAACAGATACGCAGTATTTT. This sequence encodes CASSFEGVRTDTQYF.

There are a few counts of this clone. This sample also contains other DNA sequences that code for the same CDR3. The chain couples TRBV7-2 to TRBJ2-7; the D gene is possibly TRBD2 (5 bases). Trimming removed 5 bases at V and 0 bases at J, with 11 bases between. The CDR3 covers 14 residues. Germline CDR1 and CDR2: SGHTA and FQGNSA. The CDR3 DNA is TGTGCCAGCAGCCCCAGAGGGAGCTCCTACGAGCAGTACTTC. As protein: CASSPRGSSYEQYF.

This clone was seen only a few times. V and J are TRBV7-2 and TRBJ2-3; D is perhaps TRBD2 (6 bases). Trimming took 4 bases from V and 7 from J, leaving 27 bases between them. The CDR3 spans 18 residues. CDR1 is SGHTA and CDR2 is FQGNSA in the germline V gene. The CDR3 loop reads CASSSTSSSPGLGYTQYF. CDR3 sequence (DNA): TGTGCCAGCAGCTCCACTAGCAGTAGTCCTGGTTTAGGATATACGCAGTATTTT.

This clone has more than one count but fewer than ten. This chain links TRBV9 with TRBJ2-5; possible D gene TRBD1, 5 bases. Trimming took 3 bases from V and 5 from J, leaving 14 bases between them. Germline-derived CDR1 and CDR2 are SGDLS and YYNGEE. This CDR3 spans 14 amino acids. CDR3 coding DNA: TGTGCCAGCAGCGGATTGGACAAAGGGGAGACCCAGTACTTC. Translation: CASSGLDKGETQYF. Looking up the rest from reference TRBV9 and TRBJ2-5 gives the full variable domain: DSGVTQTPKHLITATGQRVTLRCSPRSGDLSVYWYQQSLDQGLQFLIQYYNGEERAKGNILERFSAQQFPDLHSELNLSSLELGDSALYFCASSGLDKGETQYFGPGTRLLVL.

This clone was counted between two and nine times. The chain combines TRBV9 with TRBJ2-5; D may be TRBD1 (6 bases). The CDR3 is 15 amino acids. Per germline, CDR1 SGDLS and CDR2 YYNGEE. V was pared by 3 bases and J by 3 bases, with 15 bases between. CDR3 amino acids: CASSAEPRGEETQYF. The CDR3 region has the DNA TGTGCCAGCAGCGCCGAGCCCAGGGGAGAAGAGACCCAGTACTTC.

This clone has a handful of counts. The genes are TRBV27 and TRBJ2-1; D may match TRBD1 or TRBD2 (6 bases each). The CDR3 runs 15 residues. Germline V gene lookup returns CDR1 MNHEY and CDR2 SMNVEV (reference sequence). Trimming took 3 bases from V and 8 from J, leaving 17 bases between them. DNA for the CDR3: TGTGCCAGCAGTTTGGTACTTGGAGGGGGTTATGAGCAGTTCTTC. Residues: CASSLVLGGGYEQFF.

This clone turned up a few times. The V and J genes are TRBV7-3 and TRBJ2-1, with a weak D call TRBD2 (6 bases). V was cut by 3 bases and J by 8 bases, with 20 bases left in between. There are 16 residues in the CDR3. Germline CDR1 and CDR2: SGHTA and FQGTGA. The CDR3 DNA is TGTGCCAGCAGCTTGCGCCGGGACTCAGCAGGAGATGAGCAGTTCTTC. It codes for CASSLRRDSAGDEQFF. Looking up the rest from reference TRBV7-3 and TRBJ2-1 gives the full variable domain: GAGVSQTPSNKVTEKGKYVELRCDPISGHTALYWYRQSLGQGPEFLIYFQGTGAADDSGLPNDRFFAVRPEGSVSTLKIQRTERGDSAVYLCASSLRRDSAGDEQFFGPGTRLTVL.

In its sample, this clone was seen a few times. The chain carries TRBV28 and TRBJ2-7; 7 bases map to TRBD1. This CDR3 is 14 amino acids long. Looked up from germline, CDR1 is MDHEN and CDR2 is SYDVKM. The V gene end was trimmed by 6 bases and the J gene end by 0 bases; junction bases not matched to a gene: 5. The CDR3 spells CASRRQGHSYEQYF. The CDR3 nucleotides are TGTGCCAGCAGAAGACAGGGACACTCCTACGAGCAGTACTTC. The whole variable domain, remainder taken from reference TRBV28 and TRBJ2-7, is DVKVTQSSRYLVKRTGEKVFLECVQDMDHENMFWYRQDPGLGLRLIYFSYDVKMKEKGDIPEGYSVSREKKERFSLILESASTNQTSMYLCASRRQGHSYEQYFGPGTRLTVT.

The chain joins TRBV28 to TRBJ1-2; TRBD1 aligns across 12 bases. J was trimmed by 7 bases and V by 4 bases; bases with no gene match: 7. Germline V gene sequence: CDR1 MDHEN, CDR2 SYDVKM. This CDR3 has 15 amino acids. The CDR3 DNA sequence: TGTGCCAGCAGTTCCGGGACAGGGGGCGTAGGTGGCTACACCTTC. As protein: CASSSGTGGVGGYTF.